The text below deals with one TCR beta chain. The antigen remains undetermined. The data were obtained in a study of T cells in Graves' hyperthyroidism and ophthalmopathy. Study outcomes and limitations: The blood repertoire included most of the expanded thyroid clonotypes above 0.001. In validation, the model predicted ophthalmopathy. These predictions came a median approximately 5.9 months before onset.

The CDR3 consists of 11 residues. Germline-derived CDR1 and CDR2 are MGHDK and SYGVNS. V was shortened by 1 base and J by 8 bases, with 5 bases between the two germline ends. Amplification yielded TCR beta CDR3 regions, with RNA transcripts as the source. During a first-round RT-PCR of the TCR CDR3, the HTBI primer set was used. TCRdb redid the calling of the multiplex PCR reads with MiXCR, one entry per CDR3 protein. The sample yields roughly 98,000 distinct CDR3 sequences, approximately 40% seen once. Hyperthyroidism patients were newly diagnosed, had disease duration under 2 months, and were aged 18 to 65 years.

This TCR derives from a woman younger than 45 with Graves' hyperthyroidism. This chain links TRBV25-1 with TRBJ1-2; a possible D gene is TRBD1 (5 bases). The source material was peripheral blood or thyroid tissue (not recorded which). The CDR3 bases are TGTGCCAGCAGTGAATGGGGGGGCTACACCTTC. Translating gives CASSEWGGYTF.